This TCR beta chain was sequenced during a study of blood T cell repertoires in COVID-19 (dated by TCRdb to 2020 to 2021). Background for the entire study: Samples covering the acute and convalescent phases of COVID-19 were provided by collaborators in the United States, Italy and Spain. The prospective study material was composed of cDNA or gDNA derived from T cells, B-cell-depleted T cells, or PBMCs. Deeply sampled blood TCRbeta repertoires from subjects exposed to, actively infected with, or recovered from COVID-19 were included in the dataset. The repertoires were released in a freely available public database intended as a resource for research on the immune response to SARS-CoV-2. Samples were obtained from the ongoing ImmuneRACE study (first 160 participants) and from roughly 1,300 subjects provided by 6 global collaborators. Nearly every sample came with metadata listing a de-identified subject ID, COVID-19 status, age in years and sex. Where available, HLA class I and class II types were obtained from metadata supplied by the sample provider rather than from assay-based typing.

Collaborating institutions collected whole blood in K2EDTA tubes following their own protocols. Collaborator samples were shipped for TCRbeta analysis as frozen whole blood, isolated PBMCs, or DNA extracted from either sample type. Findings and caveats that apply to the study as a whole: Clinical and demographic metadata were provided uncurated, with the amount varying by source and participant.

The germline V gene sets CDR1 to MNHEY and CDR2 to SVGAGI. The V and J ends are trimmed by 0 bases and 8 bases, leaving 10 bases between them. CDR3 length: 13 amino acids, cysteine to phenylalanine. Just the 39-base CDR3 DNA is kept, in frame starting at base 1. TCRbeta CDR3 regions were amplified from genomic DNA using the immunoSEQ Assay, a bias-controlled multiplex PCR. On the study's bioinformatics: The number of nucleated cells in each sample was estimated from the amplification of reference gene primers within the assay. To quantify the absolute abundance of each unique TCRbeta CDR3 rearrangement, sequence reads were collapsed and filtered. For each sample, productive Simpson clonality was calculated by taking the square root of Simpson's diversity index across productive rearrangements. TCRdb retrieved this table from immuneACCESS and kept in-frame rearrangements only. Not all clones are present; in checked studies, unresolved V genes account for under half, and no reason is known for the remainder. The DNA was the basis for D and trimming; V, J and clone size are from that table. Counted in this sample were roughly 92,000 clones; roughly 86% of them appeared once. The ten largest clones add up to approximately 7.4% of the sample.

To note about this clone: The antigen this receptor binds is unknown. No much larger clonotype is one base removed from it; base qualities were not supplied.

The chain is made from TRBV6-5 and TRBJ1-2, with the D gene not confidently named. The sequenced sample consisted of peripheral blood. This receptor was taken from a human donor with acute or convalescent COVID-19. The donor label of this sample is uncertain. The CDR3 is CASSYSMSWGYTF. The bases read TGTGCCAGCAGTTACTCGATGAGTTGGGGCTACACCTTC.